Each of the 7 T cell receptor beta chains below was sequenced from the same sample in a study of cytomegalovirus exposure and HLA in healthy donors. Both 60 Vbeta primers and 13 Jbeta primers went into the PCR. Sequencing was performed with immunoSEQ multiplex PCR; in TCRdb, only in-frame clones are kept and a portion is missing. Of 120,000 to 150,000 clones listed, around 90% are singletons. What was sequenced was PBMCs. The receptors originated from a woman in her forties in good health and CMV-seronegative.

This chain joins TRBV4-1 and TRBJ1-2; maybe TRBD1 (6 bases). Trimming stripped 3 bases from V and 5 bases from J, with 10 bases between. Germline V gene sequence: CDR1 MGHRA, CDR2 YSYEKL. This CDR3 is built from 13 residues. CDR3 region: CASSHQQGYGYTF. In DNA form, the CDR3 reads TGCGCCAGCAGCCATCAGCAGGGGTATGGCTACACCTTC.

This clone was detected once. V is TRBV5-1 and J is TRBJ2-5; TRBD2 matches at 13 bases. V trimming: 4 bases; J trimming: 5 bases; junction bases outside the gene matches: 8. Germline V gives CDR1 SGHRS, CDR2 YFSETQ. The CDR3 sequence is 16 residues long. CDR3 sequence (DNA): TGCGCCAGCAGCGAACTAGCGGGAGGGCCTGGGGAGACCCAGTACTTC. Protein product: CASSELAGGPGETQYF.

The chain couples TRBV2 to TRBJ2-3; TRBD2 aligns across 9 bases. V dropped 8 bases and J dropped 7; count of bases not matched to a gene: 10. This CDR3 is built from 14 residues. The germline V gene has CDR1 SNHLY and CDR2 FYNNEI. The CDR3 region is CASGSGTSSYTQYF. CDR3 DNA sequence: TGTGCCAGCGGCTCCGGGACTAGCTCTTATACGCAGTATTTT. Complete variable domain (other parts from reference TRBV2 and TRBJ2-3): EPEVTQTPSHQVTQMGQEVILRCVPISNHLYFYWYRQILGQKVEFLVSFYNNEISEKSEIFDDQFSVERPDGSNFTLKIRSTKLEDSAMYFCASGSGTSSYTQYFGPGTRLTVL.

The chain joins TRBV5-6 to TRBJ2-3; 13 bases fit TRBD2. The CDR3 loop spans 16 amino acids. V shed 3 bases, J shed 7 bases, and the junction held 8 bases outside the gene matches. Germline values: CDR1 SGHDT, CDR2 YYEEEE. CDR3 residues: CASSSRGLAGVNTQYF. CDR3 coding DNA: TGTGCCAGCAGCTCACGAGGACTAGCGGGAGTTAATACGCAGTATTTT.

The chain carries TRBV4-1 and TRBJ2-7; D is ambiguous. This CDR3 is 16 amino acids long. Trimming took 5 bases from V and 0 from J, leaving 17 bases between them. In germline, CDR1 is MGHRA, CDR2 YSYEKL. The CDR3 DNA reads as TGCGCCAGCAGCTCGCGGCCCCTCAGACTCTCCTACGAGCAGTACTTC. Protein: CASSSRPLRLSYEQYF.

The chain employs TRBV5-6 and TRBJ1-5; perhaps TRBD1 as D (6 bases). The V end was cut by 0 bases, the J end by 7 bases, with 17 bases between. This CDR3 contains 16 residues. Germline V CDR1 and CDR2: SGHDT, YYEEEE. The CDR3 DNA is TGTGCCAGCAGCTTGGCCGGGACAAGCCTGATACAGCCCCAGCATTTT. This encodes CASSLAGTSLIQPQHF. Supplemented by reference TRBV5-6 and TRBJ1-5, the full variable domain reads DAGVTQSPTHLIKTRGQQVTLRCSPKSGHDTVSWYQQALGQGPQFIFQYYEEEERQRGNFPDRFSGHQFPNYSSELNVNALLLGDSALYLCASSLAGTSLIQPQHFGDGTRLSIL.

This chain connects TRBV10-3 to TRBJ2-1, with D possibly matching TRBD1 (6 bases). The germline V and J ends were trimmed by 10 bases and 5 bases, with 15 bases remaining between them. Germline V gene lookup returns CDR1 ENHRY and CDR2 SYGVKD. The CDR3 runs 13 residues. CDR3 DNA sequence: TGTGCCACCGCACCGACAGGAAACAATGAGCAGTTCTTC. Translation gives CATAPTGNNEQFF.